Following are 9 T cell receptor beta chains from one sample sequenced in a study of identical twins. MiXCR, applied by TCRdb to the 5' RACE reads, yields one record per CDR3 protein. The sample has under 250,000 distinct CDR3 sequences, approximately 8.3% seen once. Separately, the same data were catalogued under a study of yellow fever vaccine responses in identical twins.

The sample comprised memory (CD45RO+) T cells sorted from blood. These receptors all come from a woman between 18 and 29 years old in good health.

This clonotype has only a few counts. The chain carries TRBV5-1 and TRBJ1-5; D is undetermined. The CDR3 has 15 residues. With 0 bases removed from V and 4 bases from J, the gap between germline ends came to 11 bases. Per the germline V gene, CDR1 is SGHRS and CDR2 is YFSETQ. This CDR3 is CASSLVAGRNQPQHF. CDR3 DNA sequence: TGCGCCAGCAGCTTGGTGGCCGGCCGTAATCAGCCCCAGCATTTT.

The rearrangement joins TRBV21-1 to TRBJ2-2. TRBV21-1 has pseudogene status. This CDR3 has 16 amino acids. CDR3 protein: CASSSPGGGSTGELFF. The DNA of the CDR3 is TGTGCCAGCAGCTCCCCGGGAGGGGGCAGCACCGGGGAGCTGTTTTTT.

This clonotype was recorded a few times. V and J are TRBV7-3 and TRBJ2-1, with D maybe TRBD1 (7 bases). The V end lost 4 bases, the J end lost 5 bases, and 18 bases lay between the germline ends. Germline V gene sequence: CDR1 SGHTA, CDR2 FQGTGA. This CDR3 has 16 amino acids. The CDR3 DNA is TGTGCCAGCAGCTCAGGAGGGGGCCTAGGAAACAATGAGCAGTTCTTC. This translates into CASSSGGGLGNNEQFF.

As regards this clonotype: Germline is not matched at one junction end, which may reflect a read error. This sequence joins TRBV7-7 and TRBJ2-1; maybe TRBD1 (6 bases). This CDR3 has 14 amino acids. The germline gives CDR1 SSHAT, CDR2 FNYEAQ (reference sequence). CDR3 protein: CASSSDGYRDEQFF. Written as DNA, the CDR3 is TGTGCTAGCAGCAGCGATGGGTACAGGGATGAGCAGTTCTTC.

This clonotype was counted only a few times. The chain is built from TRBV11-2 and TRBJ1-3; TRBD1 agrees at 9 bases. The CDR3 is 19 amino acids. Unmatched junction bases numbered 18, after V lost 4 bases and J lost 5 bases. Germline V gene lookup returns CDR1 SGHAT and CDR2 FQNNGV. The CDR3 region has the DNA TGTGCCAGCAGCTCACGCGTTCGACCCGGGACAGGGACTAGAAACACCATATATTTT. Translating gives CASSSRVRPGTGTRNTIYF.

The rearrangement links TRBV4-1 to TRBJ2-7; D might be TRBD2 (5 bases). V shed 0 bases and J shed 3 bases, with 15 bases lying between them. Germline CDR1 and CDR2: MGHRA and YSYEKL. CDR3 size: 16 residues. For the CDR3, the DNA is TGCGCCAGCAGCCAAGATGGGCCAACAAGCGGCTACGAGCAGTACTTC. This gives the protein CASSQDGPTSGYEQYF.

This clonotype was counted only a few times. The V gene is TRBV7-8, the J gene TRBJ2-1, with no clear D. This CDR3 contains 15 residues. Per germline, CDR1 SGHVS and CDR2 FQNEAQ. Trimming took off 2 bases at V and 1 base at J, with 9 bases between the two ends. The CDR3, as DNA: TGTGCCAGCAGCTTATGGTCGTTGTCCTACAATGAGCAGTTCTTC. It yields the protein CASSLWSLSYNEQFF. The full variable domain, in which reference TRBV7-8 and TRBJ2-1 provide the parts outside the CDR3, is GAGVSQSPRYKVAKRGQDVALRCDPISGHVSLFWYQQALGQGPEFLTYFQNEAQLDKSGLPSDRFFAERPEGSVSTLKIQRTQQEDSAVYLCASSLWSLSYNEQFFGPGTRLTVL.

This clonotype was seen a handful of times. This chain uses TRBV3-1 with TRBJ2-7; weak D call: TRBD1 (6 bases). CDR1 is LGHDT, CDR2 YNNKEL, per germline (reference sequence). Trimming took 5 bases from V and 4 from J, leaving 9 bases between them. This CDR3 comprises 12 residues. In nucleotides, the CDR3 is TGTGCCAGCAGCAGGACAGTTTACGAGCAGTACTTC. Encoded protein: CASSRTVYEQYF.

This rearrangement joins TRBV12-3 or TRBV12-4 to TRBJ2-7, with 8 bases lining up with TRBD1. V gave up 6 bases and J gave up 6 bases; unmatched junction bases: 10. This CDR3 comprises 14 residues. The CDR3 here is CASRETGGVGEQYF. CDR3 DNA sequence: TGTGCCAGCAGAGAAACAGGGGGTGTCGGCGAGCAGTACTTC.